The source of this TCR beta chain is a study of regulatory T cells in long-lasting Graves disease (dated by TCRdb to the early 2020s). Some background on the complete study: Antithyroid drugs had been taken for less than 3 months by newly diagnosed Graves' disease patients. This study used TCR sequencing and RNA sequencing of peripheral blood to compare persistent Graves' disease patients against newly diagnosed Graves' disease patients. The study took place in China and was registered as a clinical trial. TCR sequencing covered approximately 13 persistent and approximately 20 newly diagnosed Graves' disease patients, 33 samples in total. Beyond this particular receptor, the publication reports: The authors noted that the small sample size was a limitation that may lower accuracy. Lower TCR Shannon entropy and fewer highly expanded clones were observed in persistent Graves' disease patients than in newly diagnosed patients, which suggested clonal expansion. Sequencing and analysis were restricted to the TCR beta chain. TRBV28, TRBJ1-2 and TRBJ2-5 were preferentially used in persistent disease, while TRBV20-1 and TRBJ2-1 were favored in newly diagnosed disease. Only peripheral blood was studied, because thyroid tissue, the primary lesion, was inaccessible. More public clonotypes were shared among persistent patients (under 3,000) than among newly diagnosed patients (roughly 1,000).

Notes on this clonotype: Its target antigen remains unknown. Per-base quality was not reported, and no clone a single base away is much larger than it.

Trimming removed 10 bases from V and 7 bases from J, leaving 20 bases between the germline ends. The germline V gene sets CDR1 to MNHEY and CDR2 to SVGEGT. The CDR3 runs 14 amino acids, cysteine and phenylalanine included. The retained sequence is limited to the CDR3, 42 bases, with the frame set at the first base. What this sample's time point label stands for: newly diagnosed GD, antithyroid drugs for less than 3 months. For both TCR sequencing and RNA sequencing, RNA was extracted from PBMCs using TRIzol. The diagnosis of Graves' disease was made according to American Thyroid Association guidelines. Patients were recruited from an endocrinology department in Xi'an, China. Each patient gave 8.5 to 9.5 milliliters of peripheral blood, collected in an EDTA anticoagulant tube. Ficoll Paque Plus density gradient separation was used to isolate PBMCs, and no additional T cell sorting was done. An Agilent 2100 Bioanalyzer and agarose gel were used to assess RNA quality, and a NanoDrop 2000 was used to measure RNA concentration.

Libraries were constructed by multiplex PCR. Sequencing instrument: Illumina HiSeq 4000. TCR beta libraries were built with iRepertoire HTBI primers and Arm-PCR amplification of CDR3 regions. Before sequencing, the PCR products went through gel purification. Turning to the authors' computational methods: Gene usage analysis of CDR3 amino acid clonotypes used the roughly 60 TRBV and around 13 TRBJ segments found across samples. COPE and FqMerger were used to merge the filtered high-quality paired reads into contigs. BLAST was used to align contigs to IMGT TRBV, TRBD and TRBJ reference genes, with CDR3 defined following IMGT. Any clonotype with a frequency above 0.1% was classified as a highly expanded clone. Shannon entropy was used to measure repertoire diversity, and the Gini coefficient was used to measure V-J evenness. Public clonotypes were defined as clonotypes shared by more than one individual. In TCRdb, the public reads were trimmed at Q25 with fastp and aligned with MiXCR, with productive beta chains retained. Rows are unified per CDR3 protein, each entry keeping the most common DNA and genes. The V and J calls shown here were made by TCRdb, not taken from the authors' results. This sample lists 350,000 to 500,000 distinct CDR3 sequences; about 16% were detected once. Roughly 10% of the sample belongs to the ten largest clones.

This sample also belongs to another study, concerning T cells in Graves' hyperthyroidism and ophthalmopathy. The second study's authors report: A patient counted as having stable Graves' hyperthyroidism if no progression to ophthalmopathy occurred over 18 months of follow-up. Hyperthyroidism patients were newly diagnosed, had a disease duration of under 2 months, and were aged 18 to 65 years. The study excluded patients with uncontrolled infections, other autoimmune diseases, pregnancy or lactation. Diagnoses were based on clinical symptoms, serum thyroxine and TRAb, thyroid ultrasound and orbital computed tomography. A first-round RT-PCR of the TCR CDR3 used the HTBI primer set with the Qiagen OneStep RT-PCR kit. Blood samples also contained most of the expanded thyroid clonotypes (frequency above 0.001), which suggests that blood repertoires may reflect thyroid immune responses. A model built on a 13 V-J signature distinguished ophthalmopathy from stable hyperthyroidism, reaching about 89% sensitivity and about 81% specificity in cross-validation and 80%/75% in testing. In validation, progression to ophthalmopathy was predicted by the model with about 70% sensitivity and 72% to 85% specificity, a median of approximately 6.5 months before onset. TCR V-J signatures able to tell the groups apart were searched for in a discovery cohort of around 95 patients, of whom around 43 had Graves' ophthalmopathy and 57 had stable Graves' hyperthyroidism. Prospective prediction of ophthalmopathy was tested in an independent validation cohort of 18 to 20 hyperthyroidism patients and 17 patients who later progressed to ophthalmopathy. The 90 or so discovery patients were randomly split 7:3 into training and test sets. In about 6 Graves' hyperthyroidism patients, the study also compared T-cell repertoires from thyroid tissue with T-cell repertoires from blood. Following sampling, methimazole starting at 30 mg daily was given to hyperthyroidism patients, and high-dose intravenous methylprednisolone was given to ophthalmopathy patients. The libraries were constructed in a second round of multiplex PCR and then size-selected and purified. Paired-end sequencing of the libraries was performed with 100 bp reads on an Illumina HiSeq2000. Raw data were processed with SOAPnuke, discarding reads with adapters, uncalled bases, mean Phred below 15, or no exact constant-primer or identifier match. COPE v1.2.5 was used to merge high-quality paired reads, and clonotypes were defined as unique nucleotide sequences. MiTCR v1.1 was used to align the clonotypes against IMGT TRBV, TRBD and TRBJ reference segments. The analysis was restricted to V-J combinations with a frequency above 0.0001, which together covered roughly 99% of the repertoires. The TCS score was defined as the ratio of F50 (clonal expansion) to E x V (chaos), calculated using BLOSUM62-based TCRdist between CDR3 peptides within each V-J. Welch's t-statistics and random forest reduced around 510 V-J features to around 14, which were used in a naive Bayes classifier (R e1071). No statistical method was used to set the sample size in advance, and investigators knew the group allocation. According to the paper, TCR Vbeta CDR3 sequencing was carried out on some 140 peripheral blood samples, which came from some 41 ophthalmopathy, 75 or so hyperthyroidism and some 17 progressor patients.

The chain employs TRBV6-2 or TRBV6-3 and TRBJ1-3; TRBD1 might be the D gene, on 6 matching bases. This specimen was peripheral blood mononuclear cells (PBMCs), taken at new diagnosis, from a patient treated with antithyroid drugs. The source of this sequence is a woman aged 25 to 39 with Graves disease. Donor details come from another sample of the same person, matched by shared clones. The CDR3 corresponds to CANRALGQGNTIYF. The DNA sequence reads TGTGCCAACAGGGCCCTCGGACAAGGGAACACCATATATTTT.